The present T cell receptor (beta chain) was sequenced within a study of technical replicates of blood from a few donors. This CDR3 is built from 14 residues. J was trimmed by 9 bases and V by 4 bases; bases with no gene match: 5. CDR1 and CDR2 from the germline V gene are SNHLY and FYNNEI. Method: immunoSEQ multiplex PCR; TCRdb's copy keeps in-frame clones and lacks some. Of more than 65,000 clones detected, 81% appear once; the ten largest clones hold around 4%. The V gene is TRBV2, the J gene TRBJ2-2; the match to TRBD2 covers 10 bases. Sequencing was done on a sample of PBMCs. The receptor was isolated from a human donor in good health. Some clones in this sample may be carry-over from other donors' samples. The CDR3: CASSAASGSRELFF. CDR3 in DNA: TGTGCCAGCAGTGCGGCTAGCGGGAGCCGGGAGCTGTTTTTT.